A few counts support the clone carrying this T cell receptor beta chain. Antigen: not known. The source of the sample is a study of T cells in Graves' hyperthyroidism and ophthalmopathy. Study-level background: Prior to any treatment, at the point of initial diagnosis, peripheral blood was collected.

There were TCR beta CDR3 regions amplified from RNA transcripts. In the first-round RT-PCR of the TCR CDR3, the HTBI primer set was used. TCRdb recomputed calls from the multiplex PCR reads with MiXCR, one row per CDR3 protein. In the table there are 330,000 or so distinct CDR3 sequences, approximately 18% of which are singletons. Study conclusions and caveats: Using 13 V-J features, a model discriminated ophthalmopathy from stable hyperthyroidism.

Every diagnosis used clinical symptoms, serum thyroxine and TRAb, thyroid ultrasound and orbital computed tomography. Germline CDR1 SQVTM, CDR2 ANQGSEA. The CDR3 is 13 amino acids. V lost 2 bases, J lost 2 bases, and 10 bases lay in between. The TCR originated in a man between 50 and 59 years old with Graves' ophthalmopathy. J is TRBJ2-7 and V is TRBV29-1; weak D call: TRBD1 (5 bases). The sequencing sample was made of blood. The DNA for the CDR3 is TGCAGCGTTGAACTCCCCAGGGCCTACGAGCAGTACTTC. It translates to CSVELPRAYEQYF.